Presented here are 8 T cell receptor beta chains from one specimen sequenced in a study of beta chain features in type 1 diabetes. What was sequenced were expressed TCRB transcripts, since all of the isolated RNA had been reverse transcribed. The protocol was immunoSEQ multiplex PCR, while the TCRdb copy is restricted to in-frame clones and leaves out a portion. The table shows about 450,000 clones, with roughly 10% occurring only once. The specimen was naive CD4+ T cells from blood. Source of these receptors: a woman aged 18-29 years in good health.

The chain recombines TRBV28 with TRBJ2-7; TRBD2 is a possible D gene (6 bases). With 6 bases removed from V and 6 bases from J, the gap between germline ends came to 18 bases. There are 14 residues in the CDR3. The germline V gene has CDR1 MDHEN and CDR2 SYDVKM. This CDR3 reads CASRAAGNRLEQYV. CDR3 DNA: TGTGCCAGCAGGGCGGCGGGGAATCGGCTCGAGCAGTACGTC.

This clone appeared a few times. The J gene is TRBJ2-2, the V gene TRBV29-1, with D perhaps given as TRBD1 or TRBD2 (5 bases each). V lost 7 bases and J lost 0, with 9 bases in between. This CDR3 has 13 amino acids. Germline-derived CDR1 and CDR2 are SQVTM and ANQGSEA. The CDR3 protein is CSGGRANTGELFF. The CDR3 nucleotides are TGCAGCGGGGGACGGGCGAACACCGGGGAGCTGTTTTTT.

This clone was detected only a few times. The V gene is TRBV7-2, the J gene TRBJ2-1, with 10 bases fitting TRBD2. CDR3 length equals 13 residues. V dropped 2 bases and J dropped 14; count of bases not matched to a gene: 6. Per the germline V gene, CDR1 is SGHTA and CDR2 is FQGNSA. The CDR3 loop reads CASSLTLAGDKFF. The CDR3 coding sequence is TGTGCCAGCAGCTTAACCCTAGCGGGAGACAAGTTCTTC. Filled out from reference TRBV7-2 and TRBJ2-1, the complete variable domain reads GAGVSQSPSNKVTEKGKDVELRCDPISGHTALYWYRQSLGQGLEFLIYFQGNSAPDKSGLPSDRFSAERTGGSVSTLTIQRTQQEDSAVYLCASSLTLAGDKFFGPGTRLTVL.

The CDR3 sequence is CASSLYEGTGELFF. As DNA, the CDR3 is TGTGCCAGCAGCTTATACGAAGGAACCGGGGAGCTGTTTTTT. The chain has TRBV7-9 and TRBJ2-2; no reliable D call. V lost 2 bases to trimming and J lost 5 bases, with 9 bases between them. Germline V gene data show CDR1 as SEHNR and CDR2 as FQNEAQ (reference sequence). The CDR3 extends over 14 amino acids.

The chain links TRBV9 to TRBJ1-4, with D possibly matching TRBD1 (5 bases). CDR3 length equals 15 residues. Germline CDR1 SGDLS, CDR2 YYNGEE. V was pared by 4 bases and J by 5 bases, with 15 bases between. CDR3 in amino acids: CASSSAPGRNEKLFF. CDR3 nucleotides: TGTGCCAGCAGCTCCGCTCCGGGACGCAATGAAAAACTGTTTTTT. The whole variable domain, remainder taken from reference TRBV9 and TRBJ1-4, is DSGVTQTPKHLITATGQRVTLRCSPRSGDLSVYWYQQSLDQGLQFLIQYYNGEERAKGNILERFSAQQFPDLHSELNLSSLELGDSALYFCASSSAPGRNEKLFFGSGTQLSVL.

The chain employs TRBV27 and TRBJ1-2, with TRBD1 as a possible D gene (6 bases). Trimming left V 2 bases short and J 7 bases short, with 14 bases between. CDR1 MNHEY and CDR2 SMNVEV come from the germline V gene (reference sequence). CDR3 size: 14 residues. The chain's CDR3 is CASSLAGDRSGYTF. In nucleotides, the CDR3 is TGTGCCAGCAGTTTAGCGGGAGACAGGAGTGGCTACACCTTC.

This clone was found once. CDR3 loop: CASRLLAYEQFF. DNA for the CDR3: TGTGCCAGCAGACTATTAGCGTATGAGCAGTTCTTC. This chain uses TRBV27 with TRBJ2-1, with D tentatively TRBD2 (5 bases). CDR1 is MNHEY and CDR2 is SMNVEV in the germline V gene (reference sequence). The CDR3 has 12 residues. V lost 6 bases, J lost 8 bases, and 11 bases lay in between.

This clone was seen only a few times. This chain links TRBV29-1 with TRBJ2-1, with a possible D match to TRBD2 (6 bases). CDR3 size: 14 residues. The germline CDR1 and CDR2 sequences are SQVTM and ANQGSEA. Trimming pared 4 bases from V and 3 bases from J, leaving 13 bases between. Written as DNA, the CDR3 is TGCAGCGTTGGGTTGTCTAGCGACTACAATGAGCAGTTCTTC. Its translation is CSVGLSSDYNEQFF.